This T cell receptor (beta chain) derives from a study of technical replicates of blood from a few donors. Assay: immunoSEQ multiplex PCR; the TCRdb copy retains only in-frame clones and omits some. Here the sample spans about 93,000 clones, approximately 95% being singletons. The J segment lost 4 bases and the V segment lost 0 bases, leaving 1 base of the junction unmatched. The germline V gene has CDR1 SNHLY and CDR2 FYNNEI. This CDR3 has 15 amino acids. The receptor was derived from a human donor in good health. What was sequenced was T cells isolated from PBMCs. The gene calls are TRBV2 and TRBJ2-1; 9 bases fit TRBD2. CDR3 DNA sequence: TGTGCCAGCAGTGAAGCTAGCGGGAGATACAATGAGCAGTTCTTC. Its protein product is CASSEASGRYNEQFF.